One sample yielded the 11 T cell receptor beta chains listed below, sequenced in a study of T-cell reconstitution after alpha-beta-depleted transplantation in children. Researchers prepared the TCRbeta library using unique molecular identifiers, the study reports. Using its own MiXCR run on the PCR reads, TCRdb lists one record per CDR3 protein. Of under 750,000 distinct CDR3 sequences listed, roughly 23% are singletons. The sample in question was PBMCs, mostly from graft donor cells, obtained 360 days after TCRalphabeta/CD19-depleted stem cell transplant. Receptor source: a boy under two years old who had a stem cell transplant for acute myeloid leukemia, so the T cells may come from the graft donor.

In this sample, this clonotype turned up a few times. The V call is TRBV10-3, the J call TRBJ2-3; 12 positions agree with TRBD2. Looked up from germline, CDR1 is ENHRY and CDR2 is SYGVKD. The CDR3 runs 16 residues. Germline trimming cut 5 bases from V and 2 bases from J; bases unmatched to any gene: 5. CDR3 amino acids: CAISSLAGGITDTQYF. CDR3 sequence (DNA): TGTGCCATCAGTTCACTAGCGGGGGGAATCACAGATACGCAGTATTTT.

The rearrangement joins TRBV7-2 to TRBJ2-7; weak D call: TRBD2 (6 bases). The CDR3 length is 14 residues. Germline V gives CDR1 SGHTA, CDR2 FQGNSA. Trimming left V 4 bases short and J 0 bases short, with 10 bases between. The CDR3 bases are TGTGCCAGCAGCTACGGGACTGCCTCCTACGAGCAGTACTTC. Translation: CASSYGTASYEQYF.

There are many counts of this clonotype. The chain combines TRBV6-5 with TRBJ1-2; a possible D gene is TRBD1 (5 bases). The germline V and J ends were trimmed by 6 bases and 3 bases, with 11 bases remaining between them. This CDR3 has 13 amino acids. Germline V gene data show CDR1 as MNHEY and CDR2 as SVGAGI. The CDR3 nucleotides are TGTGCCAGCAGGCCGGGACCAGACTATGGCTACACCTTC. Residues: CASRPGPDYGYTF.

This clonotype was recorded at least ten times. This chain uses TRBV12-3 or TRBV12-4 with TRBJ2-4; TRBD1 might be the D (5 bases). The CDR3 has 13 amino acids. V lost 5 bases, J lost 7 bases, and 12 bases lay in between. The CDR3 DNA follows: TGTGCCAGCAGTCCCCTTGCAGGGAACATTCAGTACTTC. Protein sequence: CASSPLAGNIQYF.

The chain carries TRBV6-5 and TRBJ2-1; no clear D. V was cut by 3 bases and J by 0 bases, with 15 bases left in between. The CDR3 sequence is 17 residues long. Germline lookup yields CDR1 MNHEY and CDR2 SVGAGI. CDR3 nucleotides: TGTGCCAGCAGTTATTTAGGCAGTTATAGCTCCTACAATGAGCAGTTCTTC. Translated, it gives CASSYLGSYSSYNEQFF.

This clonotype came up a few times. V gene TRBV7-2 combines with J gene TRBJ2-7, with 10 bases that match TRBD1. The junction had 5 bases not matched to a gene; V was cut back by 3 bases and J by 3 bases. CDR1 is SGHTA and CDR2 is FQGNSA in the germline V gene. The CDR3 is 15 amino acids. The CDR3 is CASSFTGQGNYEQYF. In DNA, the CDR3 is TGTGCCAGCAGCTTCACGGGACAGGGGAACTACGAGCAGTACTTC.

V is TRBV12-3 or TRBV12-4 and J is TRBJ1-1; TRBD1 aligns across 10 bases. This CDR3 has 13 amino acids. V was pared by 7 bases and J by 11 bases, with 10 bases of the junction left unmatched. The CDR3 sequence is CASTPGQGRLAFF. The CDR3 region has the DNA TGTGCCAGCACCCCGGGACAGGGGCGACTCGCTTTCTTT.

The chain uses TRBV7-8 and TRBJ2-7; a possible D gene is TRBD1 (5 bases). Germline loops: CDR1 SGHVS, CDR2 FQNEAQ. The length of the CDR3 is 14 residues. Trimming removed 0 bases at V and 4 bases at J, with 10 bases between. The CDR3 protein is CASSLARVGYEQYF. Written as DNA, the CDR3 is TGTGCCAGCAGCTTAGCCAGGGTGGGGTACGAGCAGTACTTC.

This sequence joins TRBV28 and TRBJ2-7; the match to TRBD1 covers 11 bases. V lost 3 bases, J lost 0 bases, and 13 bases stayed unmatched. CDR1 MDHEN and CDR2 SYDVKM come from the germline V gene. The CDR3 is made up of 19 amino acids. The CDR3 is CASSFPPPGQGAISYEQYV. CDR3 bases: TGTGCCAGCAGTTTCCCGCCTCCTGGACAGGGGGCAATCTCCTACGAGCAGTACGTC.

Only a few counts were recorded for this clonotype. J is TRBJ1-4 and V is TRBV29-1; 8 bases line up with TRBD1. CDR3 size: 14 residues. The germline V gene encodes CDR1 SQVTM and CDR2 ANQGSEA. V lost 6 bases to trimming and J lost 2 bases; unmatched junction nucleotides: 5. The CDR3 DNA reads TGCAGCGTGCTACAGGGGGGGACTAATGAAAAACTGTTTTTT. Encoded protein: CSVLQGGTNEKLFF.

The J gene is TRBJ1-6, the V gene TRBV25-1, with D hard to call. V was pared by 1 base and J by 8 bases, with 9 bases between. This CDR3 is 14 amino acids long. Per the germline V gene, CDR1 is MGHDK and CDR2 is SYGVNS. CDR3 in DNA: TGTGCCAGCAGTGAATCTGGGTACGATTCACCCCTCCACTTT. Amino acids: CASSESGYDSPLHF.